This T cell receptor beta chain was retrieved from a study of T-cell memory formation after mild COVID-19. Study context: Clustering of TCRs was largely donor specific.

Worth noting for this clonotype: Its matching antigen is unknown.

Findings and caveats of the study: Contracting CD4+ clones sat mainly in CM and EM; CD8+ in EMRA. Prior to infection, memory already included some responding clones, suggesting cross-reactive memory joined.

Employing constant-segment primers, 5'RACE generated TCR alpha and TCR beta cDNA libraries bearing sample barcodes and UMIs. TCRdb independently ran MiXCR on the 5' RACE reads; one entry per CDR3 protein. The sample lists 350,000 to 450,000 distinct CDR3 sequences, around 30% seen once, with less than 15% in the top ten. The clonotype originates from an adult woman who had mild COVID-19 (a few samples of this study predate the infection). Cell type and time point are not known. The sequenced sample consisted of PBMCs or a T cell subset sorted from them (not recorded which).

For the CDR3, the DNA is TGTGCCAGCAGTTTAAGGCAGGGCCCCTACAATGAGCAGTTCTTC. Amino acids: CASSLRQGPYNEQFF. The V gene is TRBV12-3 or TRBV12-4, the J gene TRBJ2-1; D perhaps matches TRBD1 (5 bases). This CDR3 region has 15 residues. The V and J ends lost 2 bases and 2 bases respectively, with 10 bases between them.